These 27 T cell receptor beta chains were all obtained from the same sample, sequenced in a study of persistence of HIV-infected CD4 T cells. This was the immunoSEQ version 4 assay in survey mode. Some clones are missing from TCRdb's copy, which holds only in-frame ones; the method was immunoSEQ multiplex PCR. The sample lists under 20,000 clones; around 60% were seen once. Antigen specificity for these receptors is unknown. Cells were stimulated with CMV-infected fibroblast lysates at around 9.1 ug/mL. Sorting selected CD4+ T cells upregulating both CD40 ligand and CD69. Sequences were derived from CD4+ T cells sorted from PBMCs after 18-hour stimulation, sampled from a patient who received antiretroviral therapy. All receptors come from an adult woman with HIV who was CMV-seropositive.

This sequence joins TRBV24-1 and TRBJ1-2; no firm D call. CDR1 is KGHDR and CDR2 is SFDVKD in the germline V gene. The CDR3 consists of 13 residues. V lost 2 bases and J lost 8, with 11 bases in between. CDR3: CATSDSTLRGYTF. The CDR3 coding sequence is TGTGCCACCAGTGATTCTACCCTCCGAGGCTACACCTTC.

The chain uses TRBV19 and TRBJ2-3; TRBD1 matches 8 bases. The V gene's germline CDR1 is LNHDA and CDR2 SQIVND (reference sequence). J lost 6 bases, V lost 7 bases, and 21 bases had no gene match. This CDR3 comprises 18 residues. CDR3 sequence: CASTMARGQGMSEDTQYF. In nucleotides, the CDR3 is TGTGCCAGTACCATGGCCCGCGGACAGGGAATGAGCGAGGATACGCAGTATTTT. The variable domain in full, completed from reference TRBV19 and TRBJ2-3, reads DGGITQSPKYLFRKEGQNVTLSCEQNLNHDAMYWYRQDPGQGLRLIYYSQIVNDFQKGDIAEGYSVSREKKESFPLTVTSAQKNPTAFYLCASTMARGQGMSEDTQYFGPGTRLTVL.

This clone was seen once. The V gene is TRBV10-3, the J gene TRBJ1-6; no firm D call. V was trimmed by 0 bases and J by 8 bases, leaving 8 bases between them. This CDR3 has 14 residues. Germline V CDR1 and CDR2: ENHRY, SYGVKD. The CDR3 is CAISESNEDSPLHF. The CDR3 DNA sequence: TGTGCCATCAGTGAGTCGAATGAGGATTCACCCCTCCACTTT.

The rearrangement uses TRBV6-6 and TRBJ2-1, with D perhaps TRBD2 (6 bases). Trimming left V 6 bases short and J 1 base short, with 13 bases between. CDR1 MNHNY and CDR2 SVGAGI come from the germline V gene (reference sequence). The CDR3 is made up of 15 amino acids. The CDR3 spells CASSRGGVSYNEQFF. CDR3 in DNA: TGTGCCAGCAGCCGAGGAGGGGTTTCCTACAATGAGCAGTTCTTC.

The J gene is TRBJ1-4, the V gene TRBV2; tentative D call: TRBD1 (6 bases). The CDR3 contains 15 residues. CDR1 is SNHLY, CDR2 FYNNEI, per germline. V lost 4 bases and J lost 5, with 14 bases in between. CDR3 region: CASSGWGPRNEKLFF. As DNA, the CDR3 is TGTGCCAGCAGTGGGTGGGGGCCGCGGAATGAAAAACTGTTTTTT.

This clone was picked up a small number of times. V usage is TRBV20-1 and J usage is TRBJ2-5, with D possibly TRBD2 on 6 matching bases. This CDR3 is 16 amino acids long. The V end was cut by 3 bases, the J end by 5 bases, with 22 bases between. From germline, CDR1 is DFQATT and CDR2 SNEGSKA (reference sequence). The CDR3 region is CSASIAGPTPWETQYF. CDR3 DNA sequence: TGCAGTGCTAGTATTGCGGGACCGACGCCCTGGGAGACCCAGTACTTC.

The rearrangement uses TRBV25-1 and TRBJ1-1; D call uncertain. CDR1 is MGHDK, CDR2 SYGVNS, per germline. The length of the CDR3 is 12 residues. V lost 2 bases, J lost 6 bases, and 7 bases lay in between. Written as DNA, the CDR3 is TGTGCCAGCAGTGAACGATTCTCTGAAGCTTTCTTT. It encodes CASSERFSEAFF.

This clone was counted a single time. The chain joins TRBV7-9 to TRBJ1-1, with a tentative D call TRBD1 (5 bases). The CDR3 runs to 15 residues. CDR1 and CDR2 (germline): SEHNR, FQNEAQ (reference sequence). V shed 5 bases and J shed 2 bases, with 15 bases lying between them. CDR3: CASSKEGTGNTEAFF. The CDR3 bases are TGTGCCAGCAGCAAAGAGGGTACAGGAAACACTGAAGCTTTCTTT.

This chain joins TRBV7-8 and TRBJ1-2; no clear D gene. V gave up 1 base and J gave up 8 bases, with 11 bases separating them. CDR3 length: 13 amino acids. From germline, CDR1 is SGHVS and CDR2 FQNEAQ. DNA of the CDR3: TGTGCCAGCAGCTTAGGAGACTATGGGGGCTACACCTTC. Translation: CASSLGDYGGYTF.

The V gene is TRBV24-1, the J gene TRBJ2-3; D is unresolved. Germline V gene data show CDR1 as KGHDR and CDR2 as SFDVKD. The CDR3 sequence is 16 residues long. Trimming took off 4 bases at V and 1 base at J, with 14 bases between the two ends. CDR3 sequence (DNA): TGTGCCACCAGTGACCCGACACCGACGGGCACAGATACGCAGTATTTT. Residues: CATSDPTPTGTDTQYF.

This clone showed up just once. J is TRBJ2-2 and V is TRBV2, with D unresolved. Germline V CDR1 and CDR2: SNHLY, FYNNEI. The CDR3 totals 15 residues. Trimming removed 7 bases from V and 4 bases from J, with 16 bases in between. The CDR3 loop reads CASTPLVGGTGELFF. CDR3 bases: TGTGCCAGCACCCCTCTAGTAGGTGGCACCGGGGAGCTGTTTTTT.

The genes are TRBV5-1 and TRBJ1-2; D is perhaps TRBD1 (5 bases). Germline CDR1 and CDR2: SGHRS and YFSETQ. The CDR3 spans 14 residues. The V and J ends lost 2 bases and 3 bases respectively, with 11 bases between them. DNA of the CDR3: TGCGCCAGCAGCTTCTCATGGGGGGACTATGGCTACACCTTC. Amino acids: CASSFSWGDYGYTF.

This clone was observed a few times. The gene calls are TRBV5-1 and TRBJ1-2; D call uncertain. V shed 2 bases and J shed 5 bases, with 10 bases lying between them. This CDR3 region has 13 residues. The germline CDR1 and CDR2 sequences are SGHRS and YFSETQ. Here the CDR3 DNA reads TGCGCCAGCAGCTTTAGTAAAACGTATGGCTACACCTTC. This codes for CASSFSKTYGYTF.

This chain links TRBV5-1 with TRBJ2-2; D remains unclear. With 1 base removed from V and 5 bases from J, the gap between germline ends came to 6 bases. Germline V CDR1 and CDR2: SGHRS, YFSETQ. There are 13 residues in the CDR3. This chain's CDR3 is CASSLTVTGELFF. The CDR3 nucleotides read TGCGCCAGCAGCTTGACAGTGACCGGGGAGCTGTTTTTT.

This sequence joins TRBV19 and TRBJ1-6; D ambiguous. The CDR3 runs to 14 residues. The V gene lost 4 bases and the J gene lost 3 bases, with 7 bases spanning the gap. From germline, CDR1 is LNHDA and CDR2 SQIVND (reference sequence). This CDR3 is CASSTLSYNSPLHF. CDR3 in DNA: TGTGCCAGTAGTACTCTCAGCTATAATTCACCCCTCCACTTT.

This sequence joins TRBV11-3 and TRBJ2-5, with TRBD1 matching over 7 bases. The CDR3 has 15 residues. Germline V gene lookup returns CDR1 SGHNT and CDR2 YENEEA. J was trimmed by 4 bases and V by 1 base; bases with no gene match: 6. CDR3 nucleotide sequence: TGTGCCAGCAGCTTAGGCAACAGGGGAAGAGAGACCCAGTACTTC. This encodes CASSLGNRGRETQYF.

The rearrangement joins TRBV15 to TRBJ2-1, with D perhaps given as TRBD1 or TRBD2 (6 bases each). This CDR3 has 17 amino acids. Trimming took 2 bases from V and 6 from J, leaving 20 bases between them. Germline CDR1 LNHNV, CDR2 YYDKDF (reference sequence). DNA for the CDR3: TGTGCCACCAGCAGACCCGGTGGGGGGCAGGCCCTCAATGAGCAGTTCTTC. Its protein product is CATSRPGGGQALNEQFF.

This clone was detected a few times. The chain carries TRBV25-1 and TRBJ1-2; 7 nucleotides line up with TRBD1. Trimming removed 4 bases from V and 8 bases from J; junction bases left unmatched: 7. The CDR3 loop spans 13 amino acids. Germline-derived CDR1 and CDR2 are MGHDK and SYGVNS. The CDR3 DNA reads TGTGCCAGCAGTGCCACGACAGGGTCCGGCTACACCTTC. This gives the protein CASSATTGSGYTF.

This clone has a single count. The chain couples TRBV2 to TRBJ2-5, with D possibly TRBD1 on 6 matching bases. Trimming removed 7 bases from V and 0 bases from J, with 15 bases in between. The CDR3 totals 15 residues. Looked up from germline, CDR1 is SNHLY and CDR2 is FYNNEI. CDR3 loop: CASNPGQLYQETQYF. The CDR3 nucleotides are TGTGCCAGCAACCCAGGACAGCTGTACCAAGAGACCCAGTACTTC. The whole variable domain, filled in from reference TRBV2 and TRBJ2-5, reads EPEVTQTPSHQVTQMGQEVILRCVPISNHLYFYWYRQILGQKVEFLVSFYNNEISEKSEIFDDQFSVERPDGSNFTLKIRSTKLEDSAMYFCASNPGQLYQETQYFGPGTRLLVL.

V and J are TRBV7-2 and TRBJ2-5; D perhaps matches TRBD1 (7 bases). The germline V gene encodes CDR1 SGHTA and CDR2 FQGNSA. Trimming cost V 4 bases and J 3 bases, with 15 bases left between them. The CDR3 runs 15 residues. The CDR3 reads CASSWGAGTEETQYF. CDR3 in DNA: TGTGCCAGCAGCTGGGGGGCCGGGACAGAAGAGACCCAGTACTTC.

The chain uses TRBV6-2 or TRBV6-3 and TRBJ2-1; 10 positions agree with TRBD2. Losses at the gene ends were 2 bases for V and 4 bases for J; bases not matched to a gene: 2. Germline CDR1 MNHEY, CDR2 SVGEGT. This CDR3 is built from 15 residues. Here the CDR3 reads CASSYRAGGYNEQFF. The CDR3 DNA sequence: TGTGCCAGCAGTTACCGAGCGGGGGGGTACAATGAGCAGTTCTTC.

The chain links TRBV24-1 to TRBJ2-1; D unresolved. Per germline, CDR1 KGHDR and CDR2 SFDVKD. This CDR3 spans 18 amino acids. V was trimmed by 3 bases and J by 4 bases, leaving 21 bases between them. DNA for the CDR3: TGTGCCACCAGTGATCAGTCGGTCAGCGCCAACAAATACAATGAGCAGTTCTTC. It specifies CATSDQSVSANKYNEQFF.

J is TRBJ1-2 and V is TRBV5-1; D gene uncertain. The CDR3 has 20 amino acids. Per germline, CDR1 SGHRS and CDR2 YFSETQ. Trimming took off 1 base at V and 0 bases at J, with 25 bases between the two ends. CDR3 sequence: CASSLPLETKGALANYGYTF. CDR3 nucleotide sequence: TGCGCCAGCAGCTTGCCCCTCGAGACAAAAGGTGCCCTCGCTAACTATGGCTACACCTTC.

The chain links TRBV19 to TRBJ1-6; TRBD1 aligns across 7 bases. The CDR3 sequence is 13 residues long. Germline CDR1 reads LNHDA; CDR2 reads SQIVND (reference sequence). V shed 6 bases, J shed 11 bases, and the junction held 7 bases outside the gene matches. CDR3 in amino acids: CASRRTGSTPLHF. CDR3 DNA sequence: TGTGCCAGTAGAAGGACAGGTTCTACACCCCTCCACTTT. Looking up the rest from reference TRBV19 and TRBJ1-6 gives the full variable domain: DGGITQSPKYLFRKEGQNVTLSCEQNLNHDAMYWYRQDPGQGLRLIYYSQIVNDFQKGDIAEGYSVSREKKESFPLTVTSAQKNPTAFYLCASRRTGSTPLHFGNGTRLTVT.

The chain carries TRBV7-3 and TRBJ2-1; D possibly uses TRBD1 or TRBD2 (5 bases each). In germline, CDR1 is SGHTA, CDR2 FQGTGA. Trimming took 1 base from V and 2 from J, leaving 15 bases between them. The CDR3 spans 17 residues. This CDR3 is CASSLRDRTATYNEQFF. The CDR3 DNA is TGTGCCAGCAGCTTAAGGGACCGGACTGCGACCTACAATGAGCAGTTCTTC.

J is TRBJ2-7 and V is TRBV6-5; TRBD2 aligns across 10 bases. Germline CDR1 reads MNHEY; CDR2 reads SVGAGI. The CDR3 runs 14 residues. V trimming: 8 bases; J trimming: 3 bases; junction bases outside the gene matches: 7. The CDR3 DNA reads TGTGCCAGCGGAGCAATAGCGGGGGGCTACGAGCAGTACTTC. It translates to CASGAIAGGYEQYF.

This clone was counted only a few times. The chain uses TRBV5-1 and TRBJ2-2, with D unclear. Germline loops: CDR1 SGHRS, CDR2 YFSETQ. This CDR3 comprises 12 residues. V was pared by 5 bases and J by 3 bases, with 5 bases between. The CDR3 loop reads CASRWDTGELFF. The CDR3 DNA reads TGCGCCAGCAGATGGGACACCGGGGAGCTGTTTTTT.